The following is a TCR beta chain sequence with its context. As yet, its antigen is unknown. The CDR3 is 16 amino acids. Trimming pared 5 bases from V and 0 bases from J, leaving 17 bases between. Looked up from germline, CDR1 is LNHDA and CDR2 is SQIVND (reference sequence). The protocol was immunoSEQ multiplex PCR, while the TCRdb copy is restricted to in-frame clones and leaves out a portion. The repertoire includes about 96,000 clones, 90% to 95% of them detected once, and around 0.17% sits in the top ten. This entry comes from a study of graft-versus-host responses after intestinal transplantation. Study summary: Following induction with anti-thymocyte globulin, all recipients were given tacrolimus and steroids for approximately 3 years.

General study points: Where graft-donor T cell macrochimerism was present, patients had high graft-versus-host to host-versus-graft clonal ratios in allografts. Researchers found GvH clones in recipient marrow, and some showed up first in ileum or blood.

This specimen was unstimulated CD4+ T cells sorted from spleen or lymph node cells, taken before intestinal transplant. The gene calls are TRBV19 and TRBJ2-7; D is perhaps TRBD2 (6 bases). The receptor was isolated from a human donor who received an intestinal transplant. CDR3: CASSSRAGQSSYEQYF. CDR3 coding DNA: TGTGCCAGTAGTTCCCGAGCGGGCCAGAGCTCCTACGAGCAGTACTTC.